This T cell receptor beta chain originates from a study of PD-1 blockade in classical Hodgkin lymphoma. Brentuximab vedotin exposure varied, and every patient relapsed after autologous stem cell transplantation. This table comes from immunoSEQ multiplex PCR, and its TCRdb copy is limited to in-frame clones, with some not included. The sample records 60,000 to 65,000 clones, about 87% being singletons. Germline lookup yields CDR1 SGHRS and CDR2 YFSETQ. The CDR3 runs 16 residues. V trimming: 5 bases; J trimming: 3 bases; junction bases outside the gene matches: 9. The sequence came from a human donor with classical Hodgkin lymphoma. The sample was peripheral blood mononuclear cells (PBMCs), taken at baseline. The chain uses TRBV5-1 and TRBJ2-7; 12 nucleotides line up with TRBD1. CDR3 DNA: TGCGCCAGCAGTGGGACAGGGGGCGGGTTTTACTACGAGCAGTACTTC. Translation: CASSGTGGGFYYEQYF.